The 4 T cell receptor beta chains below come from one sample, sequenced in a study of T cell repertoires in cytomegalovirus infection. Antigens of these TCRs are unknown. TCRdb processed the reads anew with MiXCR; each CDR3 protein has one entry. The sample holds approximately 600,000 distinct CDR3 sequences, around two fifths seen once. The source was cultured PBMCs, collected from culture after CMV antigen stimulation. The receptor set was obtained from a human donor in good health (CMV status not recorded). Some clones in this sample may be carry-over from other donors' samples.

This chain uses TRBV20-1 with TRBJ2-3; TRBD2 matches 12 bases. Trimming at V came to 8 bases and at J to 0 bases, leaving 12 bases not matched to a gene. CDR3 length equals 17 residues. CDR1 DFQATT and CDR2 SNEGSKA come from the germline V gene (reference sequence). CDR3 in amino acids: CSPARTSGRQSTDTQYF. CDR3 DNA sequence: TGCAGTCCAGCTAGAACTAGCGGGAGGCAAAGCACAGATACGCAGTATTTT.

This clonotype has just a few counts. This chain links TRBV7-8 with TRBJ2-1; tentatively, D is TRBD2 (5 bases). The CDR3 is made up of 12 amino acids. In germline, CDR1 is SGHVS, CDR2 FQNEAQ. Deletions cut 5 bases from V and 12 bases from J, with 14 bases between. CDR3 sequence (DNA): TGTGCCAGCAGCCAAGAGGGCTGGGGGCAGTTCTTC. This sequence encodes CASSQEGWGQFF. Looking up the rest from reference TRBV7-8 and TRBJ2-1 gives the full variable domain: GAGVSQSPRYKVAKRGQDVALRCDPISGHVSLFWYQQALGQGPEFLTYFQNEAQLDKSGLPSDRFFAERPEGSVSTLKIQRTQQEDSAVYLCASSQEGWGQFFGPGTRLTVL.

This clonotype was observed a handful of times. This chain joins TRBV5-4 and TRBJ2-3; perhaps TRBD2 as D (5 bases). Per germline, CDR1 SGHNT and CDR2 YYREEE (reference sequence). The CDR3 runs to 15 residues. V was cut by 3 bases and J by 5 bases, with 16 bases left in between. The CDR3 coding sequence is TGTGCCAGCAGCTCGGGAAACAGACTGGAAGATACGCAGTATTTT. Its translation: CASSSGNRLEDTQYF.

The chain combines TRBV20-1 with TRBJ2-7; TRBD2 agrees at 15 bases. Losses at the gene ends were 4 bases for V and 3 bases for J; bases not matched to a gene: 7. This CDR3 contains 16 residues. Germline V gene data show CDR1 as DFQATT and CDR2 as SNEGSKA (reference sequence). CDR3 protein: CSATRTSGRARYEQYF. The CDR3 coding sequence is TGCAGTGCTACTAGGACTAGCGGGAGGGCCCGCTACGAGCAGTACTTC.